The 7 T cell receptor beta chains given below trace back to one sample, sequenced in a study of beta chain features in type 1 diabetes. Of the isolated RNA, all was reverse transcribed, and so the sequenced material was expressed TCRB transcripts. This table comes from immunoSEQ multiplex PCR, and its TCRdb copy is limited to in-frame clones, with some not included. The sample yields roughly 170,000 clones, about 13% seen once. Sequencing used central memory CD4+ T cells from blood. The source is a woman between 18 and 29 years old in good health.

The genes are TRBV5-1 and TRBJ2-7; D is undetermined. The CDR3 is 13 amino acids. V lost 4 bases and J lost 3, with 11 bases in between. From germline, CDR1 is SGHRS and CDR2 YFSETQ. The CDR3 spells CASSLLLNYEQYF. CDR3 DNA: TGCGCCAGCAGCCTTTTACTGAACTACGAGCAGTACTTC.

This clone was counted between two and nine times. The genes are TRBV28 and TRBJ2-7; 12 bases agree with TRBD1. V shed 11 bases and J 5 bases; nucleotides not matched to a gene: 7. This CDR3 is 13 amino acids long. Germline CDR1 MDHEN, CDR2 SYDVKM. The CDR3 DNA reads TGTGCCGGGGGACAGGGGGCGGCGCACGAGCAGTACTTC. Protein: CAGGQGAAHEQYF.

The sample holds a few counts of this clone. The chain joins TRBV28 to TRBJ2-7; D perhaps matches TRBD2 (6 bases). The CDR3 spans 13 residues. From germline, CDR1 is MDHEN and CDR2 SYDVKM. V gave up 10 bases and J gave up 0 bases, with 13 bases separating them. CDR3 nucleotides: TGTGCCACGGGGGACTCGACCTCCTACGAGCAGTACTTC. Its translation: CATGDSTSYEQYF.

This clone was seen only a few times. This rearrangement joins TRBV5-1 to TRBJ2-4; 7 positions match TRBD1. This CDR3 comprises 15 residues. CDR1 SGHRS and CDR2 YFSETQ come from the germline V gene. J was trimmed by 6 bases and V by 5 bases; bases with no gene match: 11. Here the CDR3 reads CASSLAQGTLNIQYF. Written as DNA, the CDR3 is TGCGCCAGCAGTCTCGCACAGGGGACATTAAACATTCAGTACTTC.

This rearrangement joins TRBV25-1 to TRBJ2-1; perhaps TRBD1 as D (6 bases). The germline CDR1 and CDR2 sequences are MGHDK and SYGVNS. Trimming left V 3 bases short and J 6 bases short, with 15 bases between. The CDR3 spans 15 residues. The CDR3 reads CASSDSRQVINEQFF. CDR3 in DNA: TGTGCCAGCAGTGACTCCCGACAGGTCATCAATGAGCAGTTCTTC.

Turning to this clone: The same CDR3 also results from other DNA sequences found in this sample. The J gene is TRBJ2-3, the V gene TRBV19; 13 positions agree with TRBD2. This CDR3 is built from 15 residues. Germline V gene sequence: CDR1 LNHDA, CDR2 SQIVND (reference sequence). The junction had 3 bases not matched to a gene; V was cut back by 7 bases and J by 2 bases. In nucleotides, the CDR3 is TGTGCCAGTAAGGGGACTAGCGGGAACACAGATACGCAGTATTTT. Amino acid sequence: CASKGTSGNTDTQYF.

This rearrangement joins TRBV28 to TRBJ1-1, with D perhaps matching TRBD1 (5 bases). Trimming took 5 bases from V and 3 from J, leaving 19 bases between them. The V gene's germline CDR1 is MDHEN and CDR2 SYDVKM. CDR3 length: 16 amino acids. The CDR3, as DNA: TGTGCCAGCAGTGATCCAGGCGGGGCGAAGGACACTGAAGCTTTCTTT. This codes for CASSDPGGAKDTEAFF.